One sample yielded the 19 T cell receptor beta chains listed below, sequenced in a study of blood T cell repertoires in COVID-19. Measured with immunoSEQ multiplex PCR; TCRdb has only the in-frame clones, and not every one. The table lists roughly 150,000 clones, around 84% of them singletons, with more than 5.5% in the top ten. Sample: PBMCs or T cells enriched from blood (not recorded which). The receptors come from a man in his fifties who had recovered from COVID-19.

V is TRBV5-6 and J is TRBJ2-3, with 8 nucleotides matching TRBD1. The germline CDR1 and CDR2 sequences are SGHDT and YYEEEE. V shed 4 bases and J 2 bases; nucleotides not matched to a gene: 6. The CDR3 spans 15 residues. CDR3 amino acids: CASSLTGAFTDTQYF. Here the CDR3 DNA reads TGTGCCAGCAGCCTGACAGGGGCCTTCACAGATACGCAGTATTTT.

The genes are TRBV3-1 (or the pseudogene TRBV3-2) and TRBJ2-3; perhaps TRBD1 as D (7 bases). Germline CDR1 is LGHDT and CDR2 is YNNKEL (reference sequence). The CDR3 consists of 17 residues. V gave up 1 base and J gave up 4 bases, with 18 bases separating them. The CDR3 protein is CASSQGGGRQGPDTQYF. In nucleotides, the CDR3 is TGTGCCAGCAGCCAAGGTGGGGGGCGACAGGGCCCAGATACGCAGTATTTT.

This chain connects TRBV18 to TRBJ1-3; a possible D gene is TRBD1 (5 bases). Germline V gene data show CDR1 as KGHSH and CDR2 as LQKENI. Trimming took off 8 bases at V and 0 bases at J, with 14 bases between the two ends. The CDR3 loop spans 15 amino acids. The CDR3, as DNA: TGTGCCAGCATGACAGCAAATCCCTCTGGAAACACCATATATTTT. Residues: CASMTANPSGNTIYF.

This rearrangement joins TRBV7-9 to TRBJ1-4; possibly TRBD1 for D (5 bases). Germline V gene lookup returns CDR1 SEHNR and CDR2 FQNEAQ (reference sequence). V was clipped by 4 bases and J by 3 bases, with 9 bases between them. The CDR3 consists of 14 residues. The CDR3 sequence: CASSSQGSNEKLFF. As DNA, the CDR3 is TGTGCCAGCAGCTCGCAGGGATCTAATGAAAAACTGTTTTTT. Full variable domain (rest looked up from reference TRBV7-9 and TRBJ1-4): DTGVSQNPRHKITKRGQNVTFRCDPISEHNRLYWYRQTLGQGPEFLTYFQNEAQLEKSRLLSDRFSAERPKGSFSTLEIQRTEQGDSAMYLCASSSQGSNEKLFFGSGTQLSVL.

This clone was recorded only once. The rearrangement joins TRBV2 to TRBJ1-5, with 7 nucleotides matching TRBD1. The CDR3 consists of 15 residues. Unmatched junction bases numbered 4, after V lost 5 bases and J lost 0 bases. Germline V lookup: CDR1 SNHLY, CDR2 FYNNEI. In DNA form, the CDR3 reads TGTGCCAGCAGTACGACAGGGTATAGCAATCAGCCCCAGCATTTT. This gives the protein CASSTTGYSNQPQHF.

The chain combines TRBV6-1 with TRBJ2-7, with 10 bases aligning to TRBD2. This CDR3 has 18 residues. Germline V CDR1 and CDR2: MNHNS, SASEGT. Germline trimming cut 4 bases from V and 0 bases from J; bases unmatched to any gene: 12. The CDR3 loop reads CASSASGVAGGNSYEQYF. Written as DNA, the CDR3 is TGTGCCAGCAGTGCCTCCGGGGTAGCGGGGGGAAACTCCTACGAGCAGTACTTC.

V gene TRBV27 combines with J gene TRBJ1-5; D not certain. In germline, CDR1 is MNHEY, CDR2 SMNVEV (reference sequence). This CDR3 spans 14 amino acids. The V and J ends lost 0 bases and 7 bases respectively, with 10 bases between them. CDR3 in DNA: TGTGCCAGCAGTTTATCGGCGAGGCTGCAGCCCCAGCATTTT. Protein sequence: CASSLSARLQPQHF.

V usage is TRBV18 and J usage is TRBJ1-5; TRBD1 aligns across 9 bases. This CDR3 region has 15 residues. The V and J ends lost 5 bases and 1 base, in that order; junction bases with no gene match: 3. Germline V gene sequence: CDR1 KGHSH, CDR2 LQKENI. CDR3 amino acids: CASSSGTGSNQPQHF. DNA for the CDR3: TGTGCCAGCTCATCCGGGACAGGGAGCAATCAGCCCCAGCATTTT.

The V gene is TRBV27, the J gene TRBJ2-5, with TRBD2 matching 11 bases. The germline gives CDR1 MNHEY, CDR2 SMNVEV (reference sequence). V lost 1 base, J lost 3 bases, and 4 bases stayed unmatched. The CDR3 covers 16 residues. CDR3 bases: TGTGCCAGCAGTTTATTGGGACTAGCGGACAAAGAGACCCAGTACTTC. Translating gives CASSLLGLADKETQYF.

The chain combines TRBV6-2 or TRBV6-3 with TRBJ1-1, with D perhaps matching TRBD1 (6 bases). V lost 5 bases and J lost 9, with 16 bases in between. CDR3 size: 13 residues. Per germline, CDR1 MNHEY and CDR2 SVGEGT. CDR3 sequence: CASSPTGPPKAFF. In DNA, the CDR3 is TGTGCCAGCAGTCCGACAGGCCCCCCGAAAGCTTTCTTT.

This sequence joins TRBV5-1 and TRBJ1-1, with 7 bases aligning to TRBD1. The J segment lost 6 bases and the V segment lost 3 bases, leaving 5 bases of the junction unmatched. This CDR3 is 13 amino acids long. Germline assignment: CDR1 SGHRS and CDR2 YFSETQ. CDR3 bases: TGCGCCAGCAGCTCTACAGGGGCCCCTGAAGCTTTCTTT. Protein: CASSSTGAPEAFF. Filled out from reference TRBV5-1 and TRBJ1-1, the complete variable domain reads KAGVTQTPRYLIKTRGQQVTLSCSPISGHRSVSWYQQTPGQGLQFLFEYFSETQRNKGNFPGRFSGRQFSNSRSEMNVSTLELGDSALYLCASSSTGAPEAFFGQGTRLTVV.

This sequence joins TRBV9 and TRBJ1-1; D is unresolved. The CDR3 extends over 13 amino acids. CDR1 is SGDLS, CDR2 YYNGEE, per germline. Trimming removed 7 bases from V and 1 base from J, with 11 bases in between. The CDR3 here is CASGRTPNTEAFF. For the CDR3, the DNA is TGTGCCAGCGGAAGGACTCCGAACACTGAAGCTTTCTTT.

The V and J genes are TRBV3-1 (or the pseudogene TRBV3-2) and TRBJ2-1; 7 nucleotides match TRBD1. Germline CDR1 LGHDT, CDR2 YNNKEL (reference sequence). The CDR3 totals 15 residues. Trimming removed 1 base from V and 0 bases from J; junction bases left unmatched: 0. This CDR3 reads CASSQGTGSYNEQFF. The CDR3 DNA follows: TGTGCCAGCAGCCAAGGGACAGGCTCCTACAATGAGCAGTTCTTC.

V is TRBV7-9 and J is TRBJ2-3; TRBD2 agrees at 10 bases. Losses at the gene ends were 5 bases for V and 5 bases for J; bases not matched to a gene: 7. Germline CDR1 SEHNR, CDR2 FQNEAQ (reference sequence). The CDR3 runs to 15 residues. The CDR3 here is CASSERGGWRDTQYF. The CDR3 DNA reads as TGTGCCAGCAGCGAGCGGGGGGGATGGCGAGATACGCAGTATTTT.

This clone was observed a handful of times. The rearrangement joins TRBV28 to TRBJ2-2; 8 bases fit TRBD2. From germline, CDR1 is MDHEN and CDR2 SYDVKM. CDR3 length: 14 amino acids. J was trimmed by 4 bases and V by 5 bases; bases with no gene match: 3. This chain's CDR3 is CASSTSGATGELFF. The CDR3, as DNA: TGTGCCAGCAGTACTAGCGGAGCCACCGGGGAGCTGTTTTTT.

The chain employs TRBV7-9 and TRBJ1-5; D unresolved. Germline V gene data show CDR1 as SEHNR and CDR2 as FQNEAQ (reference sequence). The CDR3 consists of 15 residues. V lost 5 bases and J 9 bases, leaving 20 bases between the germline ends. CDR3 residues: CASSAPGAGRLPQHF. The CDR3 DNA reads TGTGCCAGCAGCGCTCCGGGAGCCGGGAGGTTGCCCCAGCATTTT.

The gene calls are TRBV6-5 and TRBJ2-5; D perhaps matches TRBD2 (6 bases). Germline values: CDR1 MNHEY, CDR2 SVGAGI. The V end was cut by 7 bases, the J end by 0 bases, with 15 bases between. CDR3 length equals 15 residues. The CDR3, as DNA: TGTGCCAGCACCTGGTTGGCGGGGAACCAAGAGACCCAGTACTTC. Amino acid sequence: CASTWLAGNQETQYF.

The rearrangement links TRBV6-6 to TRBJ1-6; 7 bases agree with TRBD1. The CDR3 is 15 amino acids. Germline lookup yields CDR1 MNHNY and CDR2 SVGAGI (reference sequence). With 5 bases clipped from V and 6 bases from J, the junction kept 7 bases outside the gene matches. CDR3 protein: CASSPPGQSNSPLHF. DNA of the CDR3: TGTGCCAGCAGTCCACCGGGACAGTCTAATTCACCCCTCCACTTT.

This clone was picked up a small number of times. The chain carries TRBV30 and TRBJ1-5; 9 nucleotides align to TRBD1. V lost 3 bases, J lost 7 bases, and 10 bases stayed unmatched. CDR1 is GTSNPN and CDR2 is SVGIG in the germline V gene (reference sequence). The CDR3 is 15 amino acids. This CDR3 reads CAWSVKTGGRQPQHF. The CDR3 DNA reads TGTGCCTGGAGCGTCAAGACAGGGGGTCGGCAGCCCCAGCATTTT.